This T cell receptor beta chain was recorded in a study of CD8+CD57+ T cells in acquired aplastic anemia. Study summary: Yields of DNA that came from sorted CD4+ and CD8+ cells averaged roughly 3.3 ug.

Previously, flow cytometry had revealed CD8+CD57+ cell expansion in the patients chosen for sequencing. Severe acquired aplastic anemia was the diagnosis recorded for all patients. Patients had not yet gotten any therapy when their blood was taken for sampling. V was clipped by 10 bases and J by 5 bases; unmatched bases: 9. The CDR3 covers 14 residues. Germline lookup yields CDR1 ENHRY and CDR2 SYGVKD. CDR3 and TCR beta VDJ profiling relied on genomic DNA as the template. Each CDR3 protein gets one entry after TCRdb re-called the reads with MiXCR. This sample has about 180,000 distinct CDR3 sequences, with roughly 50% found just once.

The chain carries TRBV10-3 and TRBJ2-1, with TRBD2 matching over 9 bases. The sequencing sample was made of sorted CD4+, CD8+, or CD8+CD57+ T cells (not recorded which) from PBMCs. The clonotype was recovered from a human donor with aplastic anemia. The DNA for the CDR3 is TGTGCCACCTCTAGACTAGCGGCTGACAATGAGCAGTTCTTC. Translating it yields CATSRLAADNEQFF.